This T cell receptor (beta chain) was recovered during a study of identical twins' blood T cells. In TCRdb, the 5' RACE reads were re-called with MiXCR into one record per CDR3 protein. This table holds a few hundred thousand distinct CDR3 sequences, over 25% found once. The CDR3 is 16 amino acids. Six healthy women, forming three identical twin pairs, donated samples. Findings and limits, study-wide: Each donor's most abundant TCRbeta clonotypes shared more CDR3 sequences with her twin than unrelated donors.

As regards this clonotype: Its antigen is unknown.

Sequenced: PBMCs. This chain links TRBV21-1 with TRBJ1-5; no DNA check was done on the table's D call, TRBD1. TRBV21-1 is a known pseudogene. The receptor comes from a woman between 18 and 55 years old in good health. CDR3: CASTLGAGTSYQPQHF. CDR3 nucleotides: TGTGCCAGCACCCTGGGAGCCGGTACCTCATATCAGCCCCAGCATTTT.